One sample yielded the 7 T cell receptor beta chains listed below, sequenced in a study of CD8+ T cells in alopecia areata. Investigators isolated RNA and reverse transcribed it into cDNA to act as the sequencing template. The table came from immunoSEQ multiplex PCR; TCRdb's copy has only in-frame clones and leaves some out. The sample shows fewer than 110,000 clones, about 60% of them seen only once. The material sequenced was CD4+ T cells sorted from blood. The receptors shown here come from a human donor in good health.

V usage is TRBV7-2 and J usage is TRBJ1-5, with a tentative D call TRBD1 (5 bases). V lost 0 bases and J 5 bases, leaving 11 bases between the germline ends. Germline CDR1 and CDR2: SGHTA and FQGNSA. CDR3 size: 15 residues. The CDR3 region has the DNA TGTGCCAGCAGCTTAGCCGCCGGGGCACATCAGCCCCAGCATTTT. Protein sequence: CASSLAAGAHQPQHF.

This chain links TRBV27 with TRBJ1-5, with unresolved D. V was trimmed by 3 bases and J by 2 bases, leaving 14 bases between them. The CDR3 consists of 16 residues. Germline V CDR1 and CDR2: MNHEY, SMNVEV (reference sequence). CDR3 amino acids: CASSLVRTGGNQPQHF. The DNA of the CDR3 is TGTGCCAGCAGTTTGGTCCGCACGGGTGGCAATCAGCCCCAGCATTTT.

In nucleotides, the CDR3 is TGCGTCACTCGGGTGGGGATGAACACTGAAGCTTTCTTT. This codes for CVTRVGMNTEAFF. The V gene is TRBV5-1, the J gene TRBJ1-1; no firm D call. The germline CDR1 and CDR2 sequences are SGHRS and YFSETQ. The CDR3 consists of 13 residues.

The chain employs TRBV18 and TRBJ1-1, with D tentatively TRBD1 (5 bases). Between the trimmed V and J ends, which lost 3 bases and 6 bases, there was a span of 8 bases. Germline loops: CDR1 KGHSH, CDR2 LQKENI. The CDR3 has 12 residues. The CDR3: CASSPDRAEAFF. CDR3 sequence (DNA): TGTGCCAGCTCACCTGACAGAGCTGAAGCTTTCTTT.

The rearrangement uses TRBV29-1 and TRBJ2-3; no clear D gene. V lost 0 bases and J lost 1, with 8 bases in between. CDR1 SQVTM and CDR2 ANQGSEA come from the germline V gene. This CDR3 is built from 14 residues. In DNA, the CDR3 is TGCAGCGTTGAAGATCAGGACGGCACAGATACGCAGTATTTT. It codes for CSVEDQDGTDTQYF.

The V and J genes are TRBV15 and TRBJ2-5; the match to TRBD1 covers 7 bases. Germline CDR1 and CDR2: LNHNV and YYDKDF (reference sequence). The CDR3 is 14 residues long. J lost 2 bases, V lost 3 bases, and 3 bases had no gene match. CDR3: CATSRDRPQETQYF. CDR3 DNA sequence: TGTGCCACCAGCAGGGACAGGCCACAAGAGACCCAGTACTTC.

This chain connects TRBV5-1 to TRBJ2-1, with 8 positions matching TRBD1. V lost 4 bases to trimming and J lost 2 bases; unmatched junction nucleotides: 8. Germline lookup yields CDR1 SGHRS and CDR2 YFSETQ. The CDR3 has 16 amino acids. The CDR3 reads CASSNVPGQAYNEQFF. Here the CDR3 DNA reads TGCGCCAGCAGCAACGTACCGGGACAGGCCTACAATGAGCAGTTCTTC. Complete variable domain (other parts from reference TRBV5-1 and TRBJ2-1): KAGVTQTPRYLIKTRGQQVTLSCSPISGHRSVSWYQQTPGQGLQFLFEYFSETQRNKGNFPGRFSGRQFSNSRSEMNVSTLELGDSALYLCASSNVPGQAYNEQFFGPGTRLTVL.